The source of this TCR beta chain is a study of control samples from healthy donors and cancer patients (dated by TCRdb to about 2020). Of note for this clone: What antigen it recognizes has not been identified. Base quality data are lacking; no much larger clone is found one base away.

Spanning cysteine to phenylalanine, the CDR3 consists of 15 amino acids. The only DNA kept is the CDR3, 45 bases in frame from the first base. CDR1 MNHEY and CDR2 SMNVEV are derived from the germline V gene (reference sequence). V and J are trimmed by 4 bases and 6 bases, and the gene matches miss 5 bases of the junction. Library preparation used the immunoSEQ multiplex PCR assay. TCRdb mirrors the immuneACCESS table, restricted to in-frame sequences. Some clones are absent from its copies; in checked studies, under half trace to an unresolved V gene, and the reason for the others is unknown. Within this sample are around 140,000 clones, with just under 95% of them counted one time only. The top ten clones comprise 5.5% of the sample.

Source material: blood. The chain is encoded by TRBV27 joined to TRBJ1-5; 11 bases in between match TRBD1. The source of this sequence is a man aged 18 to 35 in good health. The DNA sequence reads TGTGCCAGCAGTTCAGGCGGGACAGGGGGTCAGCCCCAGCATTTT. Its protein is CASSSGGTGGQPQHF.